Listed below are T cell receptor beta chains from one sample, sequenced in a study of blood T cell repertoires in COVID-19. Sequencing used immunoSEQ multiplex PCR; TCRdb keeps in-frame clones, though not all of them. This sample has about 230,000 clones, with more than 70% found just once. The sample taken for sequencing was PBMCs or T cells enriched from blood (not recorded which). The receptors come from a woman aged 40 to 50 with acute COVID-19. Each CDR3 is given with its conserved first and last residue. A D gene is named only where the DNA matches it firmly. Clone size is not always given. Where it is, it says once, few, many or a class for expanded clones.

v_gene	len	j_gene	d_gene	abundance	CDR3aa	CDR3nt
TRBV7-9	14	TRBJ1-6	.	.	CASSIQAFNSPLHF	TGTGCCAGCAGCATACAGGCTTTTAATTCACCCCTCCACTTT
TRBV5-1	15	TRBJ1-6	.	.	CASSLDGGAGSPLHF	TGCGCCAGCAGCTTGGATGGCGGGGCTGGATCACCCCTCCACTTT
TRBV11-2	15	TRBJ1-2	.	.	CASSLSAQQGNGYTF	TGTGCCAGCAGCTTAAGTGCGCAACAGGGTAATGGCTACACCTTC
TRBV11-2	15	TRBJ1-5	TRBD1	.	CASSPNDRVGQPQHF	TGTGCCAGCAGCCCTAACGACAGGGTAGGACAGCCCCAGCATTTT
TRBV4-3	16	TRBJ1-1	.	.	CASSQGPGLGNTEAFF	TGCGCCAGCAGCCAGGGCCCGGGACTGGGGAACACTGAAGCTTTCTTT
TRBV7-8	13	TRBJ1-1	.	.	CASSLISFTEAFF	TGTGCCAGCAGCTTAATCTCTTTCACTGAAGCTTTCTTT
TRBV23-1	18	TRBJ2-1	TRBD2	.	CASSPQCLLADSYNEQFF	TGCGCCAGCAGTCCGCAATGCCTTCTAGCGGACTCCTACAATGAGCAGTTCTTC
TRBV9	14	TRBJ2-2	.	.	CASSFRIYTGELFF	TGTGCCAGCAGCTTCAGGATTTACACCGGGGAGCTGTTTTTT
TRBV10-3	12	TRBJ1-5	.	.	CAIKDTNQPQHF	TGTGCCATCAAGGACACCAATCAGCCCCAGCATTTT
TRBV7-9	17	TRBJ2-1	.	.	CASSLLVGAPPYNEQFF	TGTGCCAGCAGCTTATTGGTCGGAGCACCTCCGTACAATGAGCAGTTCTTC
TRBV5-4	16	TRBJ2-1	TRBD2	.	CASSFGTSGGAGEQFF	TGTGCCAGCAGCTTTGGGACTAGCGGGGGGGCGGGTGAGCAGTTCTTC
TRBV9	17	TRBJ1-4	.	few	CASSVATEGSANEKLFF	TGTGCCAGCAGCGTAGCTACGGAGGGGTCGGCTAATGAAAAACTGTTTTTT
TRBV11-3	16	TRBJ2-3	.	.	CASSTRGGLGTDTQYF	TGTGCCAGCAGCACCAGGGGGGGACTAGGCACAGATACGCAGTATTTT
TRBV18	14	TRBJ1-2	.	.	CASSPGQTLYGYTF	TGTGCCAGCTCACCCGGACAGACCCTCTATGGCTACACCTTC
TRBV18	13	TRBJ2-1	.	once	CAGGSSSYNEQFF	TGTGCCGGGGGCTCGAGCTCCTACAATGAGCAGTTCTTC
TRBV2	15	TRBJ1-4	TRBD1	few	CASSGDRGPNEKLFF	TGTGCCAGCAGCGGGGACAGGGGGCCGAATGAAAAACTGTTTTTT
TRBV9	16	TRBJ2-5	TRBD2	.	CASSDELAGDGETQYF	TGTGCCAGCAGCGACGAACTAGCGGGGGACGGAGAGACCCAGTACTTC
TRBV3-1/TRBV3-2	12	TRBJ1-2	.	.	CASSQGRGGYTF	TGTGCCAGCAGCCAAGGAAGGGGTGGCTACACCTTC
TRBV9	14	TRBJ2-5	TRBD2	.	CASSERDFQETQYF	TGTGCCAGCAGCGAGCGGGACTTCCAAGAGACCCAGTACTTC
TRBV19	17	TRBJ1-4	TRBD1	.	CASSRGTGGATNEKLFF	TGTGCCAGTAGTCGCGGGACAGGGGGCGCAACTAATGAAAAACTGTTTTTT
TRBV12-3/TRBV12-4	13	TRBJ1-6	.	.	CASSSRGNSPLHF	TGTGCCAGCAGCTCTAGGGGGAATTCACCCCTCCACTTT
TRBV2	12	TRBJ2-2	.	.	CASSWRGGELFF	TGTGCCAGCAGCTGGAGGGGCGGGGAGCTGTTTTTT
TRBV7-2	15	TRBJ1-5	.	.	CASSLATGRHQPQHF	TGTGCCAGCAGCTTAGCTACAGGGCGGCATCAGCCCCAGCATTTT
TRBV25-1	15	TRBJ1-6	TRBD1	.	CASSEKTGVNSPLHF	TGTGCCAGCAGTGAAAAGACAGGGGTTAATTCACCCCTCCACTTT
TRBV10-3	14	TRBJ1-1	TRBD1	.	CAISRQGKGTEAFF	TGTGCCATCAGTCGACAGGGAAAGGGAACTGAAGCTTTCTTT
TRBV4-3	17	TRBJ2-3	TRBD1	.	CASSQGLRDRESDTQYF	TGCGCCAGCAGCCAAGGTCTCAGGGACAGGGAATCAGATACGCAGTATTTT
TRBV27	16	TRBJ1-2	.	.	CASSRNRLATNYGYTF	TGTGCCAGCAGTCGTAATCGTCTAGCGACTAACTATGGCTACACCTTC
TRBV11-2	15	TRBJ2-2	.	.	CASSPRGSWTGELFF	TGTGCCAGCAGCCCCCGGGGGAGTTGGACCGGGGAGCTGTTTTTT
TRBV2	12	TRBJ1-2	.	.	CASRGSSGGYTF	TGTGCCAGCAGGGGGAGTTCCGGGGGCTACACCTTC
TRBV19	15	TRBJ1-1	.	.	CASRPLGGDSTEAFF	TGTGCCAGTAGACCTTTGGGGGGGGATAGCACTGAAGCTTTCTTT
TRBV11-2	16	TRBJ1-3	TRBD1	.	CASSRTGGSSGNTIYF	TGTGCCAGCAGCAGGACAGGGGGCTCCTCTGGAAACACCATATATTTT
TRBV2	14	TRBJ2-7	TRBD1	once	CASIVDRGRGEQYF	TGTGCCAGCATCGTAGACAGGGGGCGAGGCGAGCAGTACTTC
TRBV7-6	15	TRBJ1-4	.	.	CASSLDETINEKLFF	TGTGCCAGCAGCTTAGATGAGACTATTAATGAAAAACTGTTTTTT
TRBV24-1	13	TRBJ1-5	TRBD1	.	CATSSTGGRPQHF	TGTGCCACCAGTTCGACAGGGGGAAGGCCCCAGCATTTT
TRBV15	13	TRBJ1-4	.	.	CATSRDRNEKLFF	TGTGCCACCAGCAGAGACAGGAATGAAAAACTGTTTTTT
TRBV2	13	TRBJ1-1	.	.	CASSAQGFTEAFF	TGTGCCAGCAGCGCACAGGGTTTTACTGAAGCTTTCTTT
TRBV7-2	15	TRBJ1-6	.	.	CASSLLAVSNSPLHF	TGTGCCAGCAGCTTATTGGCAGTATCTAATTCACCCCTCCACTTT
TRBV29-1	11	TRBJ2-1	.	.	CSVTELPGQFF	TGCAGCGTCACGGAATTACCGGGGCAGTTCTTC
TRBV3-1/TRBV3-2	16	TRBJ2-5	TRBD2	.	CASSPLLAAGGETQYF	TGTGCCAGCAGCCCTTTGCTAGCTGCGGGAGGTGAGACCCAGTACTTC
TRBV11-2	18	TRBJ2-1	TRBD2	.	CASSFPQREREGYNEQFF	TGTGCCAGCAGCTTTCCGCAAAGGGAGCGGGAGGGTTACAATGAGCAGTTCTTC
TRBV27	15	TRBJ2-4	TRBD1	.	CASSFQDRVKNIQYF	TGTGCCAGCAGTTTCCAGGACAGGGTCAAAAACATTCAGTACTTC
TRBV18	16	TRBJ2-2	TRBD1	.	CASSPTTGANTGELFF	TGTGCCAGCTCACCCACGACAGGGGCGAACACCGGGGAGCTGTTTTTT
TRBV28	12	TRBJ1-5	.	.	CASRSPNQPQHF	TGTGCCAGCAGGAGTCCCAATCAGCCCCAGCATTTT
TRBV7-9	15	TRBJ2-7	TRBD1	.	CASSLGAGGGKQQYF	TGTGCCAGCAGCTTAGGGGCAGGGGGCGGTAAGCAGCAGTACTTC
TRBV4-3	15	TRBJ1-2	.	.	CASSQAMGGRGGYTF	TGCGCCAGCAGCCAGGCAATGGGAGGGCGCGGCGGCTACACCTTC
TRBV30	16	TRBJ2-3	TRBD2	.	CATARQLAGGPDTQYF	TGTGCCACGGCCCGCCAACTAGCGGGGGGGCCCGATACGCAGTATTTT
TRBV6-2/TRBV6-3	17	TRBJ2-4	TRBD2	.	CASSATSGGALKNIQYF	TGTGCCAGCAGTGCCACTAGCGGGGGGGCCTTAAAAAACATTCAGTACTTC
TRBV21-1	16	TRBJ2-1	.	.	CASPGDYSDCHDEQFF	TGTGCTTCACCTGGCGACTATTCCGATTGTCACGATGAGCAGTTCTTC
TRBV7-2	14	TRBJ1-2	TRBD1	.	CASSLGTGNYGYTF	TGTGCCAGCAGCTTGGGGACAGGGAACTATGGCTACACCTTC
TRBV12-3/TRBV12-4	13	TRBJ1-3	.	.	CASKGGARNTIYF	TGTGCCAGCAAAGGGGGTGCTCGAAACACCATATATTTT